The present T cell receptor (beta chain) was sequenced within a study of T cell repertoires in cytomegalovirus infection. The overall study: HLA-B-restricted CMV epitopes that are well studied were used alongside recently identified HLA-C-restricted ones. Public signatures in TCR beta pointed to CMV infection and matching HLA type.

Study-level points and caveats: Summed frequency of public TCR beta families distinguished CMV carriers with the relevant HLA.

This clonotype was picked up a small number of times. Antigen specificity is unknown. One entry per CDR3 protein, called by TCRdb with MiXCR from the reads. The sample lists about 830,000 distinct CDR3 sequences, 30% to 35% occurring once. V gave up 4 bases and J gave up 4 bases; unmatched junction bases: 8. The length of the CDR3 is 14 residues. The V gene's germline CDR1 is SGHRS and CDR2 YFSETQ. The chain joins TRBV5-1 to TRBJ2-7, with 7 bases lining up with TRBD1. The sequence was collected from a human donor in good health (CMV status not recorded). Some clones in this sample may be carry-over from other donors' samples. The specimen was cultured CD8+ T cells from PBMCs, collected from culture after CMV antigen stimulation. The CDR3 DNA reads as TGCGCCAGCAGCCCGGACAGGACACCGTACGAGCAGTACTTC. Translated, it gives CASSPDRTPYEQYF.